These 3 T cell receptor beta chains originate from one sample sequenced in a study of CD4+ T cells in melanoma. Clones were sequenced by immunoSEQ multiplex PCR, and TCRdb holds only the in-frame ones, with some missing. Here the sample spans about 20,000 clones, around four fifths being singletons. These receptor sequences come from a human donor with melanoma.

This clone was seen more than once but under ten times. The CDR3 region has the DNA TGTGCCAGCAGTGAGGCTTTGAGCAGGGCCCACGAGCAGTACTTC. Residues: CASSEALSRAHEQYF. This chain uses TRBV2 with TRBJ2-7, with a possible D match to TRBD1 (5 bases). The germline V gene has CDR1 SNHLY and CDR2 FYNNEI. V gave up 3 bases and J gave up 5 bases, with 17 bases separating them. The CDR3 loop spans 15 amino acids.

The chain joins TRBV6-5 to TRBJ1-6, with D possibly matching TRBD1 (6 bases). Germline CDR1 and CDR2: MNHEY and SVGAGI. The ends were cut back, 7 bases at V and 7 bases at J, with 17 bases in the middle. The CDR3 consists of 15 residues. The CDR3: CASNQGHLLNSPLHF. CDR3 DNA sequence: TGTGCCAGCAACCAGGGACACCTTTTAAATTCACCCCTCCACTTT.

J is TRBJ1-5 and V is TRBV30; unclear D gene. Germline CDR1 GTSNPN, CDR2 SVGIG (reference sequence). Trimming took off 2 bases at V and 4 bases at J, with 18 bases between the two ends. The CDR3 totals 16 residues. CDR3 residues: CAWSRWGSRENQPQHF. DNA for the CDR3: TGTGCCTGGAGTAGATGGGGTTCGAGGGAGAATCAGCCCCAGCATTTT.